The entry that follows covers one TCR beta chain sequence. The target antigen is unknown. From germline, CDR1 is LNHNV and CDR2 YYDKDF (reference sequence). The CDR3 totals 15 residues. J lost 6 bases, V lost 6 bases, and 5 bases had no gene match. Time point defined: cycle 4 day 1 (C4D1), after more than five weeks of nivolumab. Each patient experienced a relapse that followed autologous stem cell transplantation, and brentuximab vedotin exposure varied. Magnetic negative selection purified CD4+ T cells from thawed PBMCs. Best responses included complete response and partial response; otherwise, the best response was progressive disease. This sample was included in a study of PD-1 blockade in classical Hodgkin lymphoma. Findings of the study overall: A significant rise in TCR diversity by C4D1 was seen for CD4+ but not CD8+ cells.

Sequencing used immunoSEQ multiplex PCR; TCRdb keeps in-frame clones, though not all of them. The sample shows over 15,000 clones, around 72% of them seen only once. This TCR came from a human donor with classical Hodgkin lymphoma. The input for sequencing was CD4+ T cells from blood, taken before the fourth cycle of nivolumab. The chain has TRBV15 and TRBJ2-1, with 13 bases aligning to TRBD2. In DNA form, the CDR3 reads TGTGCCACCAGGGGACTAGCGGGAATTGGCAATGAGCAGTTCTTC. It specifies CATRGLAGIGNEQFF. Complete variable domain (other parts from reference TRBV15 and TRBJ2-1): DAMVIQNPRYQVTQFGKPVTLSCSQTLNHNVMYWYQQKSSQAPKLLFHYYDKDFNNEADTPDNFQSRRPNTSFCFLDIRSPGLGDTAMYLCATRGLAGIGNEQFFGPGTRLTVL.